What follows are 9 T cell receptor beta chains derived from one specimen sequenced in a study of OX40 agonist ivuxolimab in advanced cancers. Clones were sequenced by immunoSEQ multiplex PCR, and TCRdb holds only the in-frame ones, with some missing. The sample has approximately 80,000 clones; roughly nine tenths are singletons. Sequencing used CD4+ or CD8+ T cells sorted from blood, obtained in a trial of the OX40 agonist ivuxolimab. These receptors all come from an adult with an advanced solid tumor such as melanoma, head and neck, liver or kidney cancer.

V gene TRBV4-2 combines with J gene TRBJ1-6; D gene unclear. Germline V gene data show CDR1 as LGHNA and CDR2 as YNFKEQ. The V gene lost 0 bases and the J gene lost 0 bases, with 6 bases spanning the gap. This CDR3 contains 16 residues. Here the CDR3 reads CASSQEGSSYNSPLHF. The CDR3 coding sequence is TGTGCCAGCAGCCAAGAAGGTAGCTCCTATAATTCACCCCTCCACTTT.

This chain joins TRBV29-1 and TRBJ2-4; a weak D match, TRBD2 (7 bases). CDR1 SQVTM and CDR2 ANQGSEA come from the germline V gene. With 3 bases removed from V and 0 bases from J, the gap between germline ends came to 24 bases. This CDR3 has 19 residues. The CDR3 DNA is TGCAGCGTTGAGTACGAAGGGGGAGGGGAAAATCTAGCCAAAAACATTCAGTACTTC. Its protein is CSVEYEGGGENLAKNIQYF. Using reference TRBV29-1 and TRBJ2-4 for the parts outside the CDR3, the full variable domain is SAVISQKPSRDICQRGTSLTIQCQVDSQVTMMFWYRQQPGQSLTLIATANQGSEATYESGFVIDKFPISRPNLTFSTLTVSNMSPEDSSIYLCSVEYEGGGENLAKNIQYFGAGTRLSVL.

The chain couples TRBV13 to TRBJ2-3; 15 bases are shared with TRBD2. The germline V gene encodes CDR1 PRHDT and CDR2 FYEKMQ (reference sequence). CDR3 size: 17 residues. V shed 5 bases, J shed 4 bases, and the junction held 7 bases outside the gene matches. The CDR3 nucleotides are TGTGCCAGCAGCGCGTACGGACTAGCGGGAGGGCCAGATACGCAGTATTTT. It encodes CASSAYGLAGGPDTQYF.

This clone was recorded once. V and J are TRBV20-1 and TRBJ2-1; D remains ambiguous. This CDR3 is built from 11 residues. Trimming shortened V by 3 bases and J by 3 bases, and 3 bases separated the two germline ends. CDR1 is DFQATT and CDR2 is SNEGSKA in the germline V gene (reference sequence). DNA of the CDR3: TGCAGTGCTAGTTTCTACAATGAGCAGTTCTTC. Translated, it gives CSASFYNEQFF.

This rearrangement joins TRBV4-2 to TRBJ2-7, with D possibly being TRBD1 or TRBD2 (5 bases each). V dropped 0 bases and J dropped 1 base, with 13 bases sitting between them. The CDR3 runs to 16 residues. Germline lookup yields CDR1 LGHNA and CDR2 YNFKEQ. CDR3 nucleotide sequence: TGTGCCAGCAGCCAAGAATGGGGGATCGCTTCCTACGAGCAGTACTTC. It codes for CASSQEWGIASYEQYF.

The chain recombines TRBV27 with TRBJ2-3; the match to TRBD2 covers 7 bases. The V gene's germline CDR1 is MNHEY and CDR2 SMNVEV (reference sequence). Trimming removed 0 bases from V and 4 bases from J; junction bases left unmatched: 4. This CDR3 has 15 residues. CDR3 coding DNA: TGTGCCAGCAGTTTATCTGCGGGAGCATCAGATACGCAGTATTTT. Residues: CASSLSAGASDTQYF.

The chain uses TRBV30 and TRBJ2-3; TRBD2 matches at 7 bases. With V trimmed by 5 bases and J by 4 bases, 9 bases remained unmatched. The CDR3 covers 14 residues. Germline CDR1 reads GTSNPN; CDR2 reads SVGIG (reference sequence). For the CDR3, the DNA is TGTGCCTGGGGGGAGCGGGGAGGTCCAGATACGCAGTATTTT. Its protein is CAWGERGGPDTQYF.

CDR3 bases: TGTGCCATCCGACGGGACAGAGAGACCCAGTACTTC. It codes for CAIRRDRETQYF. The chain is built from TRBV10-3 and TRBJ2-5; 7 nucleotides align to TRBD1. V lost 8 bases and J lost 4; bases outside the gene matches: 4. Germline CDR1 reads ENHRY; CDR2 reads SYGVKD. The CDR3 is made up of 12 amino acids.

The chain links TRBV2 to TRBJ2-2; D is perhaps TRBD1 (6 bases). CDR3 length equals 14 residues. The V end was cut by 8 bases, the J end by 2 bases, with 12 bases between. Germline-derived CDR1 and CDR2 are SNHLY and FYNNEI. CDR3 coding DNA: TGTGCCAGCTCCGGGACACACAACACCGGGGAGCTGTTTTTT. Its protein is CASSGTHNTGELFF.